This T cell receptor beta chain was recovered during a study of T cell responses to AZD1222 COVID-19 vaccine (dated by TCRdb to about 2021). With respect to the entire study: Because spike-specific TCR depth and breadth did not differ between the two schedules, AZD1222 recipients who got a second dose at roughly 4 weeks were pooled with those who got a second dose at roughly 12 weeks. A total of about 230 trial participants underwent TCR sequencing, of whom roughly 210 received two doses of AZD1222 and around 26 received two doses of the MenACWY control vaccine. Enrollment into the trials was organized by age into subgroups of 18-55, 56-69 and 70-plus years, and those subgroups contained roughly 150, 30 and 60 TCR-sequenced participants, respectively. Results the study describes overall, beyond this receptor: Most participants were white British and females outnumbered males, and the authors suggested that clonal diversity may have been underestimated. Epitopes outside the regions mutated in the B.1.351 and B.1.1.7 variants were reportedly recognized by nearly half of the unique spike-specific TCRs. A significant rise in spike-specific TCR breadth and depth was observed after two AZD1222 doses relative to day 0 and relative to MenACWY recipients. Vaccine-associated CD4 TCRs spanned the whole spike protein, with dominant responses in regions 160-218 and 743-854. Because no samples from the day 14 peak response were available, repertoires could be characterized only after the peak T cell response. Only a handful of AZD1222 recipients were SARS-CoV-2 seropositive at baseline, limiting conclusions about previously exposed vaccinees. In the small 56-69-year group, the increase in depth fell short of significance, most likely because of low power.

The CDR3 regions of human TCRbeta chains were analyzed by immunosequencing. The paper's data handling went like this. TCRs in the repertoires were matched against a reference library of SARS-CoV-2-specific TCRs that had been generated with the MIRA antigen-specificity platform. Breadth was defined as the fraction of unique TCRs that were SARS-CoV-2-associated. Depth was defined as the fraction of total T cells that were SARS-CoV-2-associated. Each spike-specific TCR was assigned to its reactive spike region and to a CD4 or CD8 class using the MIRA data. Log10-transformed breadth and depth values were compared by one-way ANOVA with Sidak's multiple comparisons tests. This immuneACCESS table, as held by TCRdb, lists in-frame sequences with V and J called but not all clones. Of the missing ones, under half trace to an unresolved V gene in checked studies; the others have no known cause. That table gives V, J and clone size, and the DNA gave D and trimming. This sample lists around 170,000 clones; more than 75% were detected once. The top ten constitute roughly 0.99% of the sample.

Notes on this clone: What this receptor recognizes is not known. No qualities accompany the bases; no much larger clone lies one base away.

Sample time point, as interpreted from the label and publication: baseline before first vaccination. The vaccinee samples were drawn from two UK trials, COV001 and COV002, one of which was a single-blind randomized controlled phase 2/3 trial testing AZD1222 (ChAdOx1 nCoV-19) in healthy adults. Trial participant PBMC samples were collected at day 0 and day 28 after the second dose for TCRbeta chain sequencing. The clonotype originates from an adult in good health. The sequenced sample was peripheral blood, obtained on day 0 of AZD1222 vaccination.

CDR3 reads: CASSLSPPPLSTDTQYF. The nucleotides are TGTGCCAGCAGCTTAAGCCCACCCCCCCTTAGCACAGATACGCAGTATTTT. The rearranged chain carries TRBV7-3 and TRBJ2-3; the D gene remains uncertain. CDR1 and CDR2, per the germline V gene, are SGHTA and FQGTGA. The CDR3 holds 17 amino acids from the cysteine to the phenylalanine. Just the 51-base CDR3 DNA is kept, in frame starting at base 1. V is clipped by 1 base and J by 0 bases, and the sequence between their germline boundaries is 14 bases long.